One and the same sample provided the 16 T cell receptor beta chains below, sequenced in a study of blood T cell repertoires in COVID-19. Libraries were prepared by immunoSEQ multiplex PCR; TCRdb keeps only in-frame clonotypes and omits some of them. Of approximately 82,000 clones in the sample, around 83% were seen once. What was sequenced was peripheral blood. All receptors derive from a woman aged 55-70 years with acute or convalescent COVID-19.

The chain couples TRBV12-3 or TRBV12-4 to TRBJ1-3, with D perhaps TRBD1 (5 bases). There are 13 residues in the CDR3. Trimming took off 5 bases at V and 0 bases at J, with 5 bases between the two ends. CDR3 in amino acids: CASSTGSGNTIYF. The CDR3 nucleotides read TGTGCCAGCAGTACAGGCTCTGGAAACACCATATATTTT.

This chain uses TRBV28 with TRBJ1-6; tentatively, D is TRBD1 (5 bases). V gave up 6 bases and J gave up 9 bases, with 15 bases separating them. From germline, CDR1 is MDHEN and CDR2 SYDVKM. The CDR3 spans 14 residues. CDR3 amino acids: CASSSPGSASPLHF. Written as DNA, the CDR3 is TGTGCCAGCAGCTCCCCAGGGTCTGCTTCACCCCTCCACTTT.

This sequence joins TRBV6-1 and TRBJ1-6; possibly TRBD1 for D (5 bases). Per the germline V gene, CDR1 is MNHNS and CDR2 is SASEGT. The CDR3 sequence is 16 residues long. The V end lost 1 base, the J end lost 4 bases, and 11 bases lay between the germline ends. The DNA for the CDR3 is TGTGCCAGCAGTGAAGTGGCAGGGCTGTATAATTCACCCCTCCACTTT. It specifies CASSEVAGLYNSPLHF.

V usage is TRBV29-1 and J usage is TRBJ1-2, with a weak D call TRBD1 (5 bases). CDR1 SQVTM and CDR2 ANQGSEA come from the germline V gene. V was shortened by 1 base and J by 7 bases, with 16 bases between the two germline ends. This CDR3 contains 14 residues. CDR3 sequence: CSVEVRQGFTGYTF. CDR3 DNA sequence: TGCAGCGTTGAAGTAAGGCAGGGCTTCACTGGCTACACCTTC.

The chain carries TRBV25-1 and TRBJ2-7; a possible D gene is TRBD2 (5 bases). V was cut by 6 bases and J by 1 base, with 13 bases left in between. Germline V gives CDR1 MGHDK, CDR2 SYGVNS. The CDR3 is 14 amino acids. CDR3 sequence reads: CASRGHRGSYEQYF. CDR3 bases: TGTGCCAGCAGAGGCCATCGGGGTTCCTACGAGCAGTACTTC.

This clone has only a few counts. The chain has TRBV9 and TRBJ2-1, with 9 bases that match TRBD2. The V segment lost 3 bases and the J segment 7 bases; nucleotides outside the gene matches: 5. This CDR3 spans 14 amino acids. The germline V gene encodes CDR1 SGDLS and CDR2 YYNGEE. CDR3 DNA sequence: TGTGCCAGCAGCGGTCGACTAGCGGCGAATGAGCAGTTCTTC. Translation: CASSGRLAANEQFF.

This chain uses TRBV9 with TRBJ1-2; 9 nucleotides line up with TRBD1. The J segment lost 11 bases and the V segment lost 4 bases, leaving 12 bases of the junction unmatched. The V gene's germline CDR1 is SGDLS and CDR2 YYNGEE. The CDR3 consists of 14 residues. The CDR3 DNA follows: TGTGCCAGCAGCCCCGGGACAGGGCATATGGGGTACACCTTC. Translation: CASSPGTGHMGYTF.

The chain joins TRBV6-5 to TRBJ2-7, with a weak D call TRBD2 (5 bases). CDR3 length: 15 residues. Trimming took 6 bases from V and 3 from J, leaving 18 bases between them. Germline V CDR1 and CDR2: MNHEY, SVGAGI. Here the CDR3 DNA reads TGTGCCAGCAGGGAGGTGAGGCAGATCAACTACGAGCAGTACTTC. Encoded protein: CASREVRQINYEQYF.

The chain links TRBV3-1 (or the pseudogene TRBV3-2) to TRBJ1-2; 11 bases line up with TRBD1. V lost 4 bases, J lost 7 bases, and 5 bases stayed unmatched. This CDR3 has 14 amino acids. Germline V gene lookup returns CDR1 LGHDT and CDR2 YNNKEL (reference sequence). In DNA, the CDR3 is TGTGCCAGCAGCCTCGGACAGGGGGCGCCTGGCTACACCTTC. Translated: CASSLGQGAPGYTF.

The chain uses TRBV24-1 and TRBJ1-1; D perhaps matches TRBD1 (6 bases). The CDR3 has 15 residues. V lost 5 bases, J lost 7 bases, and 19 bases lay in between. Per germline, CDR1 KGHDR and CDR2 SFDVKD. The CDR3 sequence: CATSGLEGGRVEAFF. CDR3 DNA: TGTGCCACCAGTGGCTTGGAGGGGGGGCGTGTTGAAGCTTTCTTT.

The rearrangement joins TRBV9 to TRBJ2-2, with 8 bases matching TRBD2. The CDR3 has 16 amino acids. V lost 3 bases, J lost 3 bases, and 7 bases stayed unmatched. Germline values: CDR1 SGDLS, CDR2 YYNGEE. In DNA form, the CDR3 reads TGTGCCAGCAGCGCCTCTCTAGCGGGTTACACCGGGGAGCTGTTTTTT. This encodes CASSASLAGYTGELFF. Full variable domain (missing parts from reference TRBV9 and TRBJ2-2): DSGVTQTPKHLITATGQRVTLRCSPRSGDLSVYWYQQSLDQGLQFLIQYYNGEERAKGNILERFSAQQFPDLHSELNLSSLELGDSALYFCASSASLAGYTGELFFGEGSRLTVL.

The rearrangement links TRBV11-3 to TRBJ2-1; 9 bases agree with TRBD2. The CDR3 extends over 17 amino acids. Germline trimming cut 5 bases from V and 0 bases from J; bases unmatched to any gene: 8. Germline V gives CDR1 SGHNT, CDR2 YENEEA. The CDR3 region has the DNA TGTGCCAGCAGCCCCCGACTAGCGGATTCCTCCTACAATGAGCAGTTCTTC. This sequence encodes CASSPRLADSSYNEQFF.

The chain recombines TRBV18 with TRBJ1-2; TRBD1 aligns across 8 bases. V was pared by 3 bases and J by 3 bases, with 3 bases of the junction left unmatched. The CDR3 extends over 14 amino acids. CDR1 and CDR2 (germline): KGHSH, LQKENI. The chain's CDR3 is CASSPTGQDYGYTF. The CDR3 DNA is TGTGCCAGCTCACCTACGGGACAGGACTATGGCTACACCTTC.

In this sample, this clone turned up once. The chain is built from TRBV5-5 and TRBJ1-2; D is unclear. Germline V gene data show CDR1 as SGHKS and CDR2 as YYEKEE (reference sequence). Between the trimmed V and J ends, which lost 3 bases and 8 bases, there was a span of 20 bases. The CDR3 spans 15 residues. The CDR3 sequence: CASSWSLDFEGGYTF. The CDR3 DNA is TGTGCCAGCAGCTGGAGCTTAGACTTCGAGGGAGGCTACACCTTC.

The count of this clone is one. V usage is TRBV27 and J usage is TRBJ2-7; 11 nucleotides line up with TRBD2. The V gene's germline CDR1 is MNHEY and CDR2 SMNVEV (reference sequence). The V gene end was trimmed by 7 bases and the J gene end by 2 bases; junction bases not matched to a gene: 7. CDR3 size: 15 residues. The CDR3 sequence is CASTPGTSGAYEQYF. DNA of the CDR3: TGTGCCAGCACCCCGGGGACTAGCGGTGCCTACGAGCAGTACTTC.

The CDR3 DNA follows: TGCGCCAGCAGCCCAGGACAGGGCGGGAACACTGAAGCTTTCTTT. Its translation is CASSPGQGGNTEAFF. This chain connects TRBV5-1 to TRBJ1-1, with TRBD1 matching 8 bases. Per germline, CDR1 SGHRS and CDR2 YFSETQ. Trimming removed 4 bases from V and 1 base from J; junction bases left unmatched: 6. CDR3 length: 15 residues.